This is a list of T cell receptor beta chains from one sample in a study of blood T cells in healthy people across ages. Via MiXCR, TCRdb re-called the 5' RACE reads, giving one row per CDR3 protein. The table lists fewer than 2 million distinct CDR3 sequences, about 39% of them singletons, with roughly 24% in the top ten. Sequenced sample: blood. These receptors were obtained from a human donor in good health. The CDR3 runs from the conserved cysteine through the conserved F or W. D genes are given only for firm matches.

D gene	V gene	CDR3 protein
.	TRBV29-1	CSDTESSYNEQFF
TRBD2	TRBV7-2	CASSSYLSGGYVETQYF
.	TRBV21-1	CASSKPYGGGQETQYF
.	TRBV7-3	CASSLIAGDNEQFF
.	TRBV20-1	CSARERHVNEKLFF
TRBD2	TRBV7-3	CASSPLTSGGAGEQFF
TRBD1	TRBV6-1	CASSGAVAGGWEKLFF
TRBD1	TRBV29-1	CSVEGTGDAYEQYF
.	TRBV29-1	CSVAVGGRGNTEAFF
.	TRBV12-3/TRBV12-4	CASSLGPAYYGYTF